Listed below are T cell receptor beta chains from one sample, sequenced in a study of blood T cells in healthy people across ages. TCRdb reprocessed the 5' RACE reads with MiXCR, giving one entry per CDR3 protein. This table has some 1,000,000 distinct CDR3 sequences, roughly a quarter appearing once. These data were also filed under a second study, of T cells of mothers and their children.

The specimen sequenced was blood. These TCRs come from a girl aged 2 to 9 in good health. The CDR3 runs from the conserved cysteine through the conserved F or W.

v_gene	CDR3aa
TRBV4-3	CASSPGTGVTGELFF
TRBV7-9	CATRTGLNTEAFF
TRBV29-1	CSVIWEGKLFF
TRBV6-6	CASSYRGGTQGDEQYF
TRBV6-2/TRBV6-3	CASGGSETQYF
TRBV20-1	CSATSSTALTSTDTQYF
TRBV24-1	CATSDSTAGPGYTF
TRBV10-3	CAISSGSSYEQYF
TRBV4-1	CASSQGGQSSYEQYF
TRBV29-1	CSVTSGTIQETQYF
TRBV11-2	CASKTRWGGEVPEKLFF
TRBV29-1	CSVVPWSGGQETQYF
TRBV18	CASSPLEEGATYGYTF
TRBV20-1	CSASMYQETQYF
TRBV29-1	CSVEEGSDLYDYTF
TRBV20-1	CSARDQREKLNEQFF
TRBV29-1	CSVDGGVEQFF
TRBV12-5	CASGQGHYYGYTF
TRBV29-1	CSVEEGTGPLYGYTF
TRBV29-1	CSGGLAGNNEQFF
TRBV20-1	CSAIGGTGGNEQFF
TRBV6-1	CASTWWGNEQFF
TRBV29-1	CSFGPTWETQYF
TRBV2	CASCKTGGQGNSPLHF
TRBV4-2	CASSYGRATFEQYF
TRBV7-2	CASSLTGSFGETQYF
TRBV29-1	CNLGETQYF
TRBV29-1	CSVAQGCEQYF
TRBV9	CASSVASGGTDTQYF
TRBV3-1	CASSPPSGGNEQFF
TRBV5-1	CASSFGTVLNEQFF